The subject of this entry is one TCR beta chain. Its target is unknown. The junction does not match germline at one end; this may be a read error. The entry originates in a study of T cell repertoires in cytomegalovirus infection. Study context: Newly reported HLA-C-restricted and thoroughly characterized HLA-B-restricted CMV epitopes were employed. The public TCR beta signatures pointed to both CMV infection and matching HLA type.

Study conclusions and caveats: The study identified carriers of CMV plus the relevant HLA from cumulative public TCR beta family frequency. The ex vivo response was dominated by HLA-C-restricted CMV-specific TCR beta clonotypes.

TCRdb used MiXCR to reprocess the reads, holding one entry per CDR3 protein. The table shows roughly 990,000 distinct CDR3 sequences, with around 32% occurring only once. Germline lookup yields CDR1 MNHEY and CDR2 SMNVEV (reference sequence). CDR3 length: 17 residues. This receptor was taken from a human donor in good health (CMV status not recorded). Some clones in this sample may be carry-over from other donors' samples. The sequencing used cultured CD8+ T cells from PBMCs, collected from culture after CMV antigen stimulation. V gene TRBV27 combines with J gene TRBJ1-2, with D perhaps TRBD1 (6 bases). The CDR3 DNA reads TGTGCCAGCAATTTAAGTTACTCTTTGGGGGCCCTCCATGGCTACACCTTC. Protein product: CASNLSYSLGALHGYTF.